The rows below give T cell receptor beta chains drawn from one sample of a study of T cell responses to AZD1222 COVID-19 vaccine. The method was immunoSEQ multiplex PCR; TCRdb's version includes in-frame clones alone and lacks a portion of them. The sample carries about 78,000 clones, around nine tenths recorded once. The sequencing used peripheral blood, collected 28 days after the second AZD1222 dose. These receptors were collected from an adult who received the AZD1222 COVID-19 vaccine. CDR3s include the opening cysteine and the closing phenylalanine or tryptophan. D genes are given only for firm matches. Not every row has a clone size; where given, it reads once, few, many or a size class.

TRBV30	TRBJ1-6	.	.	TGTGCCTGGAGCGTAAGGGTTGCCAGCTCCTATAATTCACCCCTCCACTTT	CAWSVRVASSYNSPLHF
TRBV30	TRBJ2-7	TRBD2	.	TGTGCCTGGAGTAATGGGTTAGCGGGATACCAGGGCGAGCAGTACTTC	CAWSNGLAGYQGEQYF
TRBV6-5	TRBJ1-5	.	.	TGTGCCAGCAGTTACTCAGCGAGAGGAGGATGGCAGCCCCAGCATTTT	CASSYSARGGWQPQHF
TRBV9	TRBJ2-7	.	.	TGTGCCAGCAGCGTTGGACCGCTACAATCCTACGAGCAGTACTTC	CASSVGPLQSYEQYF
TRBV12-1	TRBJ2-3	.	.	TGTGCCAGCAGCTTAAGACGTCACGGGACTATACGCACAGATACGCAGTATTTT	CASSLRRHGTIRTDTQYF
TRBV19	TRBJ1-3	.	.	TGTGCCAGTAGTATAGAGCAGGTCTTCTCTGGAAACACCATATATTTT	CASSIEQVFSGNTIYF
TRBV6-4	TRBJ2-1	.	.	TGTGCCAGCAGCAAGAGCTATGGAGGGGGAAAAATGTACAATGAGCAGTTCTTC	CASSKSYGGGKMYNEQFF
TRBV6-5	TRBJ2-5	TRBD1	.	TGTGCCAGCACCTCCGAGGGGGCTGTTTTAGAGACCCAGTACTTC	CASTSEGAVLETQYF
TRBV2	TRBJ2-1	TRBD2	.	TGTGCCAACCGCCCCGTGGCTAGCGGTTACAATGAGCAGTTCTTC	CANRPVASGYNEQFF
TRBV6-1	TRBJ2-7	.	.	TGTGCCAGCAGTGAAAGGGACAACTACGAGCAGTACTTC	CASSERDNYEQYF
TRBV24-1	TRBJ2-5	.	.	TGTGCCACCTCCCATCCGGGTTCAGAGACCCGGTACTTC	CATSHPGSETRYF
TRBV29-1	TRBJ1-1	.	few	TGCAGCCCATACTACCGGGACAAACGGGCTGAAGCTTTCTTT	CSPYYRDKRAEAFF
TRBV5-6	TRBJ1-2	.	.	TGTGCCAGCAGCTTGTGGGCGCCCTATGGCTACACCTTC	CASSLWAPYGYTF
TRBV7-6	TRBJ1-1	.	once	TGTGCCAGCAGCCTTCAACGGGGCACTGAAGCTTTCTTT	CASSLQRGTEAFF
TRBV13	TRBJ1-2	.	.	TGTGCCAGCAGCTTAAAATGGCAGGGGCCTTATGGCTACACCTTC	CASSLKWQGPYGYTF
TRBV9	TRBJ1-1	.	.	TGTGCCAGCAGCAGTACCTTGAACACTGAAGCTTTCTTT	CASSSTLNTEAFF
TRBV7-2	TRBJ2-7	.	.	TGTGCCAGCAGCTTATCGAGGGTCGAATCCTACGAGCAGTACTTC	CASSLSRVESYEQYF
TRBV28	TRBJ2-3	.	.	TGTGCCAGCAGGTCGGGTACCCGGGGACGGTCCACAGATACGCAGTATTTT	CASRSGTRGRSTDTQYF
TRBV12-3/TRBV12-4	TRBJ2-1	.	.	TGTGCCAGCAGTCCAATGGGGAATGAGCAGTTCTTC	CASSPMGNEQFF
TRBV5-1	TRBJ2-1	.	.	TGCGCCAGCAGCTTGGTATCCCAGGGTCTTGACAATGAGCAGTTCTTC	CASSLVSQGLDNEQFF
TRBV29-1	TRBJ1-1	TRBD1	.	TGCAGCGTTGAATACGCAGGGGGCTTTTCTGAAGCTTTCTTT	CSVEYAGGFSEAFF
TRBV30	TRBJ2-7	.	.	TGTGCCTGGACCCCGGACCGCCACGGCTACGAGCAGTACTTC	CAWTPDRHGYEQYF
TRBV11-3	TRBJ1-1	.	.	TGTGCCAGCAGCTTCAGGGTTGGAGGGACTGAAGCTTTCTTT	CASSFRVGGTEAFF
TRBV25-1	TRBJ2-2	TRBD1	once	TGTGCCAGCTCCCCAGATTTAGGACAGGGTACGAACACCGGGGAGCTGTTTTTT	CASSPDLGQGTNTGELFF
TRBV6-2/TRBV6-3	TRBJ2-1	TRBD1	.	TGTGCCAGCAGTTACGATCTCAGTTGGGACAGTCGGCATGAGCAGTTCTTC	CASSYDLSWDSRHEQFF
TRBV19	TRBJ2-3	.	.	TGTGCCAGTAGTAGTGCAGGGAGCACAGATACGCAGTATTTT	CASSSAGSTDTQYF